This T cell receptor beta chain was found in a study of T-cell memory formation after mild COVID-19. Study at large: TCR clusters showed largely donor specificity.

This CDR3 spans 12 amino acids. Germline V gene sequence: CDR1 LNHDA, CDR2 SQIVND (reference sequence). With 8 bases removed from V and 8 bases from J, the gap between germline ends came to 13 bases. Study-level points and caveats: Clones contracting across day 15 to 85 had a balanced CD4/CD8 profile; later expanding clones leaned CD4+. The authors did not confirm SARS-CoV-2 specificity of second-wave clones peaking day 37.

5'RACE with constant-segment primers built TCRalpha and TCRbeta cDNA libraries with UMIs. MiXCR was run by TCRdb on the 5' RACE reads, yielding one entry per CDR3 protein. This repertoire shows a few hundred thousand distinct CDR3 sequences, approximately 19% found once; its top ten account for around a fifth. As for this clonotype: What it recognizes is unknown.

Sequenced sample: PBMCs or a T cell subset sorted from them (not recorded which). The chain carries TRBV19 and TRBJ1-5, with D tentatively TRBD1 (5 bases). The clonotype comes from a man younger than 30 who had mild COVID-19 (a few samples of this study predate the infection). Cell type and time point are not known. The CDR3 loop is CASGPGGEPQHF. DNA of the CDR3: TGTGCCAGTGGCCCCGGGGGAGAGCCCCAGCATTTT.